Below are 15 T cell receptor beta chains sequenced from a single sample in a study of blood T cell repertoires in COVID-19. Assay used: immunoSEQ multiplex PCR; TCRdb lists only in-frame clones, some missing. The sample has about 170,000 clones, 86% seen once. What was sequenced was peripheral blood. These receptors all come from a woman in her sixties with COVID-19, enrolled during active disease.

V gene TRBV7-2 combines with J gene TRBJ2-2; 12 bases map to TRBD2. With 4 bases clipped from V and 5 bases from J, the junction kept 2 bases outside the gene matches. CDR1 and CDR2 from the germline V gene are SGHTA and FQGNSA. The CDR3 covers 15 residues. The CDR3 protein is CASSSTSGRTGELFF. CDR3 sequence (DNA): TGTGCCAGCAGCTCAACTAGCGGGAGGACCGGGGAGCTGTTTTTT.

The CDR3 reads CASSLGRTDHYGYTF. The CDR3 coding sequence is TGTGCCAGCAGCTTAGGCCGCACAGACCACTATGGCTACACCTTC. V is TRBV7-6 and J is TRBJ1-2; D uncertain. The length of the CDR3 is 15 residues. CDR1 and CDR2 (germline): SGHVS, FNYEAQ. The ends were cut back, 1 base at V and 3 bases at J, with 12 bases in the middle.

The gene calls are TRBV11-2 and TRBJ2-7; maybe TRBD1 (5 bases). V lost 0 bases and J 4 bases, leaving 13 bases between the germline ends. From germline, CDR1 is SGHAT and CDR2 FQNNGV. The CDR3 spans 15 residues. The CDR3 nucleotides are TGTGCCAGCAGCTTAGATCAGACAGCCTATTACGAGCAGTACTTC. Translation: CASSLDQTAYYEQYF.

The DNA for the CDR3 is TGCAGTGCTAGTGTAGCGGAGGGCACAGATACGCAGTATTTT. Protein product: CSASVAEGTDTQYF. This chain uses TRBV20-1 with TRBJ2-3; a possible D gene is TRBD2 (6 bases). This CDR3 contains 14 residues. Germline lookup yields CDR1 DFQATT and CDR2 SNEGSKA (reference sequence). The ends were cut back, 3 bases at V and 1 base at J, with 11 bases in the middle.

The gene calls are TRBV6-5 and TRBJ2-3; a possible D gene is TRBD2 (5 bases). The CDR3 contains 15 residues. Germline V lookup: CDR1 MNHEY, CDR2 SVGAGI. Deletions cut 6 bases from V and 1 base from J, with 14 bases between. In DNA, the CDR3 is TGTGCCAGCAGCTATTCAGGACTCCGCACAGATACGCAGTATTTT. Its translation: CASSYSGLRTDTQYF.

V is TRBV7-2 and J is TRBJ1-5, with 9 positions matching TRBD1. Looked up from germline, CDR1 is SGHTA and CDR2 is FQGNSA. V dropped 5 bases and J dropped 3; count of bases not matched to a gene: 5. This CDR3 comprises 15 residues. Written as DNA, the CDR3 is TGTGCCAGCAGCCCGGACAGGGGCGTCAATCAGCCCCAGCATTTT. This codes for CASSPDRGVNQPQHF.

The V gene is TRBV7-2, the J gene TRBJ1-2; D is unresolved. The CDR3 extends over 14 amino acids. The germline CDR1 and CDR2 sequences are SGHTA and FQGNSA. Trimming removed 2 bases at V and 2 bases at J, with 9 bases between. The CDR3 DNA is TGTGCCAGCAGCTTATCAGGCGCAAACTATGGCTACACCTTC. This encodes CASSLSGANYGYTF.

The chain employs TRBV6-5 and TRBJ2-1; tentatively, D is TRBD2 (6 bases). CDR3 size: 16 residues. The ends were cut back, 2 bases at V and 2 bases at J, with 13 bases in the middle. From germline, CDR1 is MNHEY and CDR2 SVGAGI. This chain's CDR3 is CASSYRGAGPYNEQFF. DNA of the CDR3: TGTGCCAGCAGTTACCGGGGCGCGGGACCCTACAATGAGCAGTTCTTC.

This chain joins TRBV4-3 and TRBJ2-1, with TRBD2 matching 13 bases. The junction had 4 bases not matched to a gene; V was cut back by 0 bases and J by 11 bases. Germline V gene data show CDR1 as LGHNA and CDR2 as YSLEER. The length of the CDR3 is 15 residues. The CDR3 coding sequence is TGCGCCAGCAGCCAAGATAGGACTAGCGGGAGAAAGCAGTTCTTC. The encoded protein is CASSQDRTSGRKQFF.

The chain carries TRBV4-1 and TRBJ2-7; D might be TRBD1 (5 bases). Germline V gene lookup returns CDR1 MGHRA and CDR2 YSYEKL. There are 15 residues in the CDR3. V was pared by 3 bases and J by 3 bases, with 15 bases between. The CDR3 loop is CASSQDNSGYYEQYF. The CDR3 DNA follows: TGCGCCAGCAGCCAGGACAACTCAGGGTACTACGAGCAGTACTTC.

CDR3 loop: CASSFRQGVKTEAFF. The DNA of the CDR3 is TGCGCCAGCAGCTTCAGACAGGGAGTTAAGACTGAAGCTTTCTTT. V usage is TRBV5-1 and J usage is TRBJ1-1; 7 bases line up with TRBD1. Unmatched junction bases numbered 9, after V lost 2 bases and J lost 5 bases. CDR3 length equals 15 residues. The germline gives CDR1 SGHRS, CDR2 YFSETQ.

The genes are TRBV19 and TRBJ1-1; a weak D match, TRBD1 (5 bases). CDR1 is LNHDA, CDR2 SQIVND, per germline (reference sequence). Trimming shortened V by 4 bases and J by 0 bases, and 9 bases separated the two germline ends. The CDR3 contains 14 residues. The CDR3 region is CASSTTVMNTEAFF. For the CDR3, the DNA is TGTGCCAGTAGTACGACAGTGATGAACACTGAAGCTTTCTTT. Based on the CDR3 plus reference TRBV19 and TRBJ1-1, the full variable domain is DGGITQSPKYLFRKEGQNVTLSCEQNLNHDAMYWYRQDPGQGLRLIYYSQIVNDFQKGDIAEGYSVSREKKESFPLTVTSAQKNPTAFYLCASSTTVMNTEAFFGQGTRLTVV.

The V gene is TRBV7-2, the J gene TRBJ1-1, with TRBD1 as a possible D gene (5 bases). CDR1 and CDR2 (germline): SGHTA, FQGNSA. The CDR3 contains 13 residues. V was pared by 2 bases and J by 4 bases, with 8 bases between. The CDR3 DNA reads TGTGCCAGCAGCTTATTCGGGGGCACTGAAGCTTTCTTT. It translates to CASSLFGGTEAFF.

V gene TRBV9 combines with J gene TRBJ2-7; 15 bases fit TRBD2. V trimming: 4 bases; J trimming: 5 bases; junction bases outside the gene matches: 4. This CDR3 region has 15 residues. The germline CDR1 and CDR2 sequences are SGDLS and YYNGEE. CDR3 sequence (DNA): TGTGCCAGCAGCACGGGACTAGCGGGAGGCCACGAGCAGTACTTC. Its translation: CASSTGLAGGHEQYF.

The rearrangement uses TRBV5-1 and TRBJ1-2; 7 bases are a match to TRBD1. Per the germline V gene, CDR1 is SGHRS and CDR2 is YFSETQ. This CDR3 comprises 15 residues. V shed 0 bases, J shed 6 bases, and the junction held 8 bases outside the gene matches. CDR3: CASSLDNNRGNGYTF. CDR3 DNA: TGCGCCAGCAGCTTGGACAATAACAGGGGTAATGGCTACACCTTC. Filled out from reference TRBV5-1 and TRBJ1-2, the complete variable domain reads KAGVTQTPRYLIKTRGQQVTLSCSPISGHRSVSWYQQTPGQGLQFLFEYFSETQRNKGNFPGRFSGRQFSNSRSEMNVSTLELGDSALYLCASSLDNNRGNGYTFGSGTRLTVV.